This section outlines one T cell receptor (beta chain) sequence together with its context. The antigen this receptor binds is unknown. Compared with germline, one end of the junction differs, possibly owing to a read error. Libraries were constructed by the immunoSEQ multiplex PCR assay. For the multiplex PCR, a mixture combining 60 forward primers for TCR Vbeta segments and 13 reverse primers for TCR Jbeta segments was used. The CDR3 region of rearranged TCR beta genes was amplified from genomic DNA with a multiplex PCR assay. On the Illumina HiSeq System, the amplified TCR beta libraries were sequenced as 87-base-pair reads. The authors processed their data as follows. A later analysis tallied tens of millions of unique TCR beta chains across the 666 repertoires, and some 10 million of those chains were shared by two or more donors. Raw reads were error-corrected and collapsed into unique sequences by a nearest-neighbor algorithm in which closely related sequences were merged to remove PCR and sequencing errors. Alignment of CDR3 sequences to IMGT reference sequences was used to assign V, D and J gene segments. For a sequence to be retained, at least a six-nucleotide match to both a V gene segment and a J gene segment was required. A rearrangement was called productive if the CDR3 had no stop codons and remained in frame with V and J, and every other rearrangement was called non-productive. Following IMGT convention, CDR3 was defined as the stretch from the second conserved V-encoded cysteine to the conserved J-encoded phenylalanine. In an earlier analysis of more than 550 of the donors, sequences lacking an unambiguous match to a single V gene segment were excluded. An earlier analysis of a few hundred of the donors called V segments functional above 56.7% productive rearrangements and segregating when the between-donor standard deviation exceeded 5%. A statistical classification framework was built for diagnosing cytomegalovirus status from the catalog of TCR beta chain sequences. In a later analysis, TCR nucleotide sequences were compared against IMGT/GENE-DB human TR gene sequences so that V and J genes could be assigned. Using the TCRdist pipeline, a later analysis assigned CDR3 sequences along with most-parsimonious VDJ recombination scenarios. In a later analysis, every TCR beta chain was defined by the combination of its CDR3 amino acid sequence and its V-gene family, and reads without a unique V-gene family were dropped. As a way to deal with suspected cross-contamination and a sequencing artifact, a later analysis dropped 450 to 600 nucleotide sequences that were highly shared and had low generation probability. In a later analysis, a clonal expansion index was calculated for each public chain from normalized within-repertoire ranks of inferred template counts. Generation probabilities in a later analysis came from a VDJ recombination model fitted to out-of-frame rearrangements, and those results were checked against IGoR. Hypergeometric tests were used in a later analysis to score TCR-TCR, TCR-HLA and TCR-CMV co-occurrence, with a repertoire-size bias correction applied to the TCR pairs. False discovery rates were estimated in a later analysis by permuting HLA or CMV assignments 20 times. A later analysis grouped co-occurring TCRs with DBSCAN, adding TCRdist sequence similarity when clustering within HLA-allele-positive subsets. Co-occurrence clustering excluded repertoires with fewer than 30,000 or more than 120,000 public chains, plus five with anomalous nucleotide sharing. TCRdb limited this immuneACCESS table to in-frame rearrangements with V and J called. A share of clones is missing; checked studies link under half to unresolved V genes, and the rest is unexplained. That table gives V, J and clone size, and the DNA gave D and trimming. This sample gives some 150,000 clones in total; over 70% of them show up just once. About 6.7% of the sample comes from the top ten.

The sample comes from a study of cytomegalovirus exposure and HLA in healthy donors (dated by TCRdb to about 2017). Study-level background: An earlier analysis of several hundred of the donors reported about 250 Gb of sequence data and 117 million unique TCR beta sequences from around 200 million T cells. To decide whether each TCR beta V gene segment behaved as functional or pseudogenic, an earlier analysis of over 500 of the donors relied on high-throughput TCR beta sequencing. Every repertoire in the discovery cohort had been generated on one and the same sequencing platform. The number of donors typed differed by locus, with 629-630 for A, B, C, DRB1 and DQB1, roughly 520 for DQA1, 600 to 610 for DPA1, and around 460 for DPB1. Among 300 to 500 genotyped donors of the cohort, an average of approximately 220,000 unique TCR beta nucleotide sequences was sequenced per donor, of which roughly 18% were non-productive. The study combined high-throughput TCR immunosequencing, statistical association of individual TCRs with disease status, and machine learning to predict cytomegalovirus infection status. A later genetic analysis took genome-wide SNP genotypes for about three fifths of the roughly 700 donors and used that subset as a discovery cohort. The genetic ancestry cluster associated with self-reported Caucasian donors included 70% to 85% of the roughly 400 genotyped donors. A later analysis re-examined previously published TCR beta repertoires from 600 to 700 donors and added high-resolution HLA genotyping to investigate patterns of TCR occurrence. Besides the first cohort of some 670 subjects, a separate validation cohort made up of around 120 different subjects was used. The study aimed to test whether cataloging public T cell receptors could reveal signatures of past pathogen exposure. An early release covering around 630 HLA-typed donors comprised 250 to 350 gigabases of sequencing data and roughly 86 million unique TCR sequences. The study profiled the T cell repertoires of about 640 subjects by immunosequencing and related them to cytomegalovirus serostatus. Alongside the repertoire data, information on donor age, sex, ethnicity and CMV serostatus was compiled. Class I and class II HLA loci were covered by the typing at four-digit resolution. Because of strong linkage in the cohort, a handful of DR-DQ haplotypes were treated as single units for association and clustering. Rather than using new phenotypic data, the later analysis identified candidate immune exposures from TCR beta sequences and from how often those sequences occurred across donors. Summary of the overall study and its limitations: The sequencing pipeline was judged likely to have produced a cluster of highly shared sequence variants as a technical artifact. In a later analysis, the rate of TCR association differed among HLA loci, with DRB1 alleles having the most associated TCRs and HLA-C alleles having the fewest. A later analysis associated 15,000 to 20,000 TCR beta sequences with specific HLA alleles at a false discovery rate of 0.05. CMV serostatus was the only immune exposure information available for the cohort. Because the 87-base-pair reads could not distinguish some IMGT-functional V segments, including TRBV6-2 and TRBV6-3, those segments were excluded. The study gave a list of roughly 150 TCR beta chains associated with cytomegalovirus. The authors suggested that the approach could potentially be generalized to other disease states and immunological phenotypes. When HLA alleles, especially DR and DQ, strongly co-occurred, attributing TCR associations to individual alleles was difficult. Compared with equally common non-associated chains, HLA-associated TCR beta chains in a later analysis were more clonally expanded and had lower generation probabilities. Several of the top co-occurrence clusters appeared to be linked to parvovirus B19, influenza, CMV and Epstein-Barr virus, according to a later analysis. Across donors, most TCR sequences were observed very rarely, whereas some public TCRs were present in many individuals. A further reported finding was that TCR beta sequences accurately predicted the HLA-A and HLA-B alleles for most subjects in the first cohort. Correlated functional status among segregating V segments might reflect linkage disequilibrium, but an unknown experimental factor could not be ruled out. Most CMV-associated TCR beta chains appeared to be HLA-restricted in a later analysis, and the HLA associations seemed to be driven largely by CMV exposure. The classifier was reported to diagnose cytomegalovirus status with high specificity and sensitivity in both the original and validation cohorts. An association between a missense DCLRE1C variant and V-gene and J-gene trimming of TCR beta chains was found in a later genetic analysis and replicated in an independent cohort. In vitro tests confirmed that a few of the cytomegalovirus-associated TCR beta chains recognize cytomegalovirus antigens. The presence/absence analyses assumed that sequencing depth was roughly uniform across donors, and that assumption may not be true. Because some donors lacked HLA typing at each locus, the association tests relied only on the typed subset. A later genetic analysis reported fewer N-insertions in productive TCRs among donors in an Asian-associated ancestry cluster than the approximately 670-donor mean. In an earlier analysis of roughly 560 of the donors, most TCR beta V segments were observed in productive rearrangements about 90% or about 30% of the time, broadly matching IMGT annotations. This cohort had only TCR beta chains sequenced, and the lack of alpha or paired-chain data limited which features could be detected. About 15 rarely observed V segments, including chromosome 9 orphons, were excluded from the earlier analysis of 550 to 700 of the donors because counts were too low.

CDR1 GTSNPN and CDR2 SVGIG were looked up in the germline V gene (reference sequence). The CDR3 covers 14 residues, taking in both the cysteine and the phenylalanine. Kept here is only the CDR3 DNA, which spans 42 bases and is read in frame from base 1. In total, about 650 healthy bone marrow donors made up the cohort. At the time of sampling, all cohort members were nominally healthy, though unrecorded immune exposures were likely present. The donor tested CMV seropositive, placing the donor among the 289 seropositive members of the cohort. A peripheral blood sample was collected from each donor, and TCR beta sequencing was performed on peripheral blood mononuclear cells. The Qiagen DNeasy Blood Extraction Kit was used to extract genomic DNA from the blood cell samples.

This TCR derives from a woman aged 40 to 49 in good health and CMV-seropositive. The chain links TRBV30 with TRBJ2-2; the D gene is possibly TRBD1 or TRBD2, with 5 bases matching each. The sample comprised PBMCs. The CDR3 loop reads CARRQGSNTGELFF. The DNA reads TGTGCCCGGAGGCAGGGCTCGAACACCGGGGAGCTGTTTTTT. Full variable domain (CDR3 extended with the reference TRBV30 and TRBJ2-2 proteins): SQTIHQWPATLVQPVGSPLSLECTVEGTSNPNLYWYRQAAGRGLQLLFYSVGIGQISSEVPQNLSASRPQDRQFILSSKKLLLSDSGFYLCARRQGSNTGELFFGEGSRLTVL.